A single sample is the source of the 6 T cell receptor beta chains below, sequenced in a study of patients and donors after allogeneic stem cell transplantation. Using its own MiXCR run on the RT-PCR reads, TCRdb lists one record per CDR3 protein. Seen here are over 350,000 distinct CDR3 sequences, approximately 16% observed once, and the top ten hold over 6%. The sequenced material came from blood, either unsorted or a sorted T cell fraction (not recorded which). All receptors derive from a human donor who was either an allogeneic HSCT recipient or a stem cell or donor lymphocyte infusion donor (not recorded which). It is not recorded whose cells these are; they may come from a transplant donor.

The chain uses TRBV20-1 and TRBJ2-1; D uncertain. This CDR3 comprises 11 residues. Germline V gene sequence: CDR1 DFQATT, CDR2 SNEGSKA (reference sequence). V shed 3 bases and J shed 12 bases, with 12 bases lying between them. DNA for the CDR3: TGCAGTGCTAGGGATCTACCTGCGCAGTTCTTC. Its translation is CSARDLPAQFF.

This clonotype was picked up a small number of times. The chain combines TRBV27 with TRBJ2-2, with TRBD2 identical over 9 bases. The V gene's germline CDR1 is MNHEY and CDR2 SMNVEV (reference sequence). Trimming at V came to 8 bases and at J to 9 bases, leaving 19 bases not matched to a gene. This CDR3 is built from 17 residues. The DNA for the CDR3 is TGTGCCAGCCTCCAAAAATCCGGGCTAGCGGGATCAAGGGAGCTGTTTTTT. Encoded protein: CASLQKSGLAGSRELFF.

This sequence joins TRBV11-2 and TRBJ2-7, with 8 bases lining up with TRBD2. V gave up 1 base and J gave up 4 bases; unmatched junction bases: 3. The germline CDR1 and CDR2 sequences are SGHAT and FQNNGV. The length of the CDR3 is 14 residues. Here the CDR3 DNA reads TGTGCCAGCAGCTTAGGGACTAGCTGGTACGAGCAGTACTTC. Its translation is CASSLGTSWYEQYF.

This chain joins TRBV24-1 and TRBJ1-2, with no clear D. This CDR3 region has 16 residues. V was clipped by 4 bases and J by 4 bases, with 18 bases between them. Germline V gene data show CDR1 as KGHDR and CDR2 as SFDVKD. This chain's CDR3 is CATSETKGLGGYGYTF. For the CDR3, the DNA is TGTGCCACCAGTGAGACAAAGGGCCTCGGCGGCTATGGCTACACCTTC.

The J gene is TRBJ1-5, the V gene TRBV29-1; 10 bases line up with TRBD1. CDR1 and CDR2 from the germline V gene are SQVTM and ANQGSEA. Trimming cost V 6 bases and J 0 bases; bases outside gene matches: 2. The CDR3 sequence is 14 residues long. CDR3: CSVRTGGSNQPQHF. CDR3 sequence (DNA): TGCAGCGTAAGGACAGGGGGTAGCAATCAGCCCCAGCATTTT.

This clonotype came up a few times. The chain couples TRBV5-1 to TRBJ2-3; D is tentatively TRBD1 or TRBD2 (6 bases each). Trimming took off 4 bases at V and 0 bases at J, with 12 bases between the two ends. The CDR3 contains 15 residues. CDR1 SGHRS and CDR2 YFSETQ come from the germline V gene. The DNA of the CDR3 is TGCGCCAGCAGCAGCAGGGGAGGAAGCACAGATACGCAGTATTTT. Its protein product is CASSSRGGSTDTQYF.